Following are 21 T cell receptor beta chains from one sample sequenced in a study of beta chain features in type 1 diabetes. Expressed TCRB transcripts were sequenced, since all the RNA that had been isolated was reverse transcribed. The protocol was immunoSEQ multiplex PCR, while the TCRdb copy is restricted to in-frame clones and leaves out a portion. The data show around 690,000 clones, around 11% seen once. These receptors' antigens are unknown. General observations from the study: People with Type 1 diabetes carried modestly yet significantly shorter TCRB CDR3s in all four CD4+ subsets.

Sequences were obtained from naive CD4+ T cells from blood. The receptors were sampled from a man under 40 with type 1 diabetes.

The chain is built from TRBV28 and TRBJ1-4; maybe TRBD1 (6 bases). Per germline, CDR1 MDHEN and CDR2 SYDVKM. Between the trimmed V and J ends, which lost 6 bases and 7 bases, there was a span of 21 bases. The CDR3 has 16 residues. CDR3 nucleotides: TGTGCCAGCAGAGGGGGTTTTGGGGGATTCGGTGAAAAACTGTTTTTT. Residues: CASRGGFGGFGEKLFF.

V is TRBV28 and J is TRBJ2-5, with TRBD2 matching over 10 bases. The ends lost 10 bases at V and 5 bases at J; junction bases unmatched: 7. The CDR3 contains 13 residues. Per germline, CDR1 MDHEN and CDR2 SYDVKM. The CDR3 DNA follows: TGTGCCACCCTTTTAGCGGGGGGTGAGACCCAGTACTTC. The encoded protein is CATLLAGGETQYF.

V usage is TRBV9 and J usage is TRBJ2-5, with a weak D call TRBD2 (5 bases). V shed 7 bases and J shed 1 base, with 11 bases lying between them. CDR3 length: 13 amino acids. Germline CDR1 and CDR2: SGDLS and YYNGEE. Written as DNA, the CDR3 is TGTGCCAGCTCTGGGAGTGCCCAAGAGACCCAGTACTTC. It encodes CASSGSAQETQYF.

In its sample, this clone was seen a few times. This chain connects TRBV10-3 to TRBJ2-2; either TRBD1 or TRBD2 may fit D (5 bases each). The CDR3 loop spans 14 amino acids. The germline CDR1 and CDR2 sequences are ENHRY and SYGVKD. The V end was cut by 10 bases, the J end by 1 base, with 13 bases between. CDR3: CASLGELNTGELFF. As DNA, the CDR3 is TGTGCCAGCTTGGGGGAACTGAACACCGGGGAGCTGTTTTTT.

This chain uses TRBV5-6 with TRBJ1-6; TRBD1 is a possible D gene (5 bases). V lost 0 bases and J lost 7, with 11 bases in between. The length of the CDR3 is 15 residues. Per germline, CDR1 SGHDT and CDR2 YYEEEE. This CDR3 is CASSLDARVNSPLHF. In DNA form, the CDR3 reads TGTGCCAGCAGCTTGGACGCCAGGGTGAATTCACCCCTCCACTTT.

In its sample, this clone was seen a few times. One junction end disagrees with the germline gene, perhaps due to a read error. V and J are TRBV14 and TRBJ1-6; no definite D call. The CDR3 length is 13 residues. CDR1 SGHDN and CDR2 FVKESK come from the germline V gene. The CDR3 loop reads CASSQVRQSPLHF. The DNA for the CDR3 is TGTGCCAGCAGTCAAGTCCGGCAATCACCCCTCCACTTT.

A few counts support this clone. The chain carries TRBV18 and TRBJ1-5; D perhaps matches TRBD1 (5 bases). Per the germline V gene, CDR1 is KGHSH and CDR2 is LQKENI. The germline V and J ends were trimmed by 6 bases and 5 bases, with 11 bases remaining between them. The CDR3 loop spans 13 amino acids. The CDR3 region has the DNA TGTGCCAGCTCCGGGGCAACCGATCAGCCCCAGCATTTT. It encodes CASSGATDQPQHF.

The rearrangement links TRBV9 to TRBJ1-3; D ambiguous. Germline V gives CDR1 SGDLS, CDR2 YYNGEE. CDR3 length equals 14 residues. V was pared by 2 bases and J by 8 bases, with 14 bases between. The CDR3 DNA reads as TGTGCCAGCAGCGTCGGGGAGTATAGCGACACCATATATTTT. Its protein is CASSVGEYSDTIYF.

The CDR3 loop is CASSPDPKSTQYF. As DNA, the CDR3 is TGCGCCAGCAGCCCGGACCCAAAGAGTACGCAGTATTTT. This chain links TRBV5-1 with TRBJ2-3, with unresolved D. V lost 4 bases and J 8 bases, leaving 14 bases between the germline ends. The germline V gene encodes CDR1 SGHRS and CDR2 YFSETQ. This CDR3 is 13 amino acids long. The whole variable domain, remainder taken from reference TRBV5-1 and TRBJ2-3, is KAGVTQTPRYLIKTRGQQVTLSCSPISGHRSVSWYQQTPGQGLQFLFEYFSETQRNKGNFPGRFSGRQFSNSRSEMNVSTLELGDSALYLCASSPDPKSTQYFGPGTRLTVL.

The table lists this clone with a few counts. This rearrangement joins TRBV29-1 to TRBJ1-2, with a possible D match to TRBD1 (5 bases). Trimming cost V 7 bases and J 0 bases, with 12 bases left between them. The germline V gene has CDR1 SQVTM and CDR2 ANQGSEA. There are 13 residues in the CDR3. DNA for the CDR3: TGCAGCGCAACCGACAGAGCTAACTATGGCTACACCTTC. Translating gives CSATDRANYGYTF.

There are a few counts of this clone. The gene calls are TRBV5-1 and TRBJ1-2; no clear D gene. This CDR3 is 15 amino acids long. Trimming removed 1 base from V and 6 bases from J, with 16 bases in between. Germline CDR1 is SGHRS and CDR2 is YFSETQ. The CDR3 region is CASSLSFGSDDGYTF. The CDR3 coding sequence is TGCGCCAGCAGCTTGAGTTTCGGAAGCGACGATGGCTACACCTTC.

This clone has only a few counts. V gene TRBV7-6 combines with J gene TRBJ2-1, with no clear D. The CDR3 covers 17 residues. The germline V gene has CDR1 SGHVS and CDR2 FNYEAQ. The ends were cut back, 2 bases at V and 0 bases at J, with 14 bases in the middle. Here the CDR3 reads CASSLTPRLSSYNEQFF. The CDR3 bases are TGTGCCAGCAGCTTAACCCCGCGCCTCAGCTCCTACAATGAGCAGTTCTTC.

The chain joins TRBV9 to TRBJ2-5, with D possibly called TRBD1 or TRBD2 (5 bases each). Per the germline V gene, CDR1 is SGDLS and CDR2 is YYNGEE. The ends were cut back, 3 bases at V and 1 base at J, with 10 bases in the middle. There are 14 residues in the CDR3. CDR3 loop: CASSAGTGQETQYF. The CDR3 coding sequence is TGTGCCAGCAGCGCGGGGACGGGCCAAGAGACCCAGTACTTC.

A few counts support this clone. The chain carries TRBV9 and TRBJ2-5, with 7 bases lining up with TRBD1. V gave up 3 bases and J gave up 2 bases; unmatched junction bases: 7. CDR1 and CDR2 (germline): SGDLS, YYNGEE. The CDR3 is 15 amino acids. CDR3 nucleotides: TGTGCCAGCAGCGGATCGTCGGGACAGCAAGAGACCCAGTACTTC. It yields the protein CASSGSSGQQETQYF.

The V and J genes are TRBV7-2 and TRBJ1-2; 7 nucleotides agree with TRBD1. Per the germline V gene, CDR1 is SGHTA and CDR2 is FQGNSA. V was clipped by 4 bases and J by 6 bases; unmatched bases: 8. This CDR3 spans 14 amino acids. The CDR3 DNA follows: TGTGCCAGCAGCTCAGATGGACAGGCCGATGGCTACACCTTC. Its translation is CASSSDGQADGYTF. The whole variable domain, remainder taken from reference TRBV7-2 and TRBJ1-2, is GAGVSQSPSNKVTEKGKDVELRCDPISGHTALYWYRQSLGQGLEFLIYFQGNSAPDKSGLPSDRFSAERTGGSVSTLTIQRTQQEDSAVYLCASSSDGQADGYTFGSGTRLTVV.

This clone was counted only a few times. This chain uses TRBV9 with TRBJ1-6; 12 nucleotides match TRBD1. Germline V CDR1 and CDR2: SGDLS, YYNGEE. The CDR3 loop spans 17 amino acids. Germline trimming cut 4 bases from V and 7 bases from J; bases unmatched to any gene: 9. The CDR3 sequence: CASSTRDRGLTNSPLHF. The CDR3 DNA reads TGTGCCAGCAGCACCCGGGACAGGGGGCTCACGAATTCACCCCTCCACTTT.

V and J are TRBV7-2 and TRBJ1-2, with D hard to call. CDR1 and CDR2 (germline): SGHTA, FQGNSA. Trimming took off 1 base at V and 1 base at J, with 7 bases between the two ends. The CDR3 totals 14 residues. The CDR3 coding sequence is TGTGCCAGCAGCTTAGGAGCTCTTAACTATGGCTACACCTTC. Protein: CASSLGALNYGYTF.

CDR3 protein: CASSRDRAPNNSPLHF. Here the CDR3 DNA reads TGTGCCAGCAGCCGCGACAGGGCGCCGAATAATTCACCCCTCCACTTT. The chain links TRBV5-8 to TRBJ1-6, with 7 bases that match TRBD1. This CDR3 region has 16 residues. Germline V gene sequence: CDR1 SGHTS, CDR2 YDEGEE. V was clipped by 4 bases and J by 5 bases; unmatched bases: 9.

The rearrangement joins TRBV5-1 to TRBJ2-7, with unresolved D. Germline CDR1 reads SGHRS; CDR2 reads YFSETQ. With 4 bases removed from V and 0 bases from J, the gap between germline ends came to 11 bases. The CDR3 runs 14 residues. Written as DNA, the CDR3 is TGCGCCAGCAGCCCTAACCTAAGCTCCTACGAGCAGTACTTC. This gives the protein CASSPNLSSYEQYF.

This clone was found a few times. CDR3: CASTLQAGSVQYF. The CDR3 region has the DNA TGTGCCAGCACCTTACAGGCCGGGTCCGTGCAGTACTTC. J is TRBJ2-7 and V is TRBV6-5, with a weak D call TRBD1 (5 bases). Germline V gene lookup returns CDR1 MNHEY and CDR2 SVGAGI. With 7 bases removed from V and 9 bases from J, the gap between germline ends came to 19 bases. This CDR3 is built from 13 residues.

V is TRBV2 and J is TRBJ1-2, with D possibly matching TRBD1 (5 bases). The V gene's germline CDR1 is SNHLY and CDR2 FYNNEI. Trimming shortened V by 4 bases and J by 6 bases, and 15 bases separated the two germline ends. This CDR3 has 14 residues. This CDR3 reads CASSAISGQDGYTF. CDR3 DNA: TGTGCCAGCAGTGCTATATCGGGGCAGGATGGCTACACCTTC.